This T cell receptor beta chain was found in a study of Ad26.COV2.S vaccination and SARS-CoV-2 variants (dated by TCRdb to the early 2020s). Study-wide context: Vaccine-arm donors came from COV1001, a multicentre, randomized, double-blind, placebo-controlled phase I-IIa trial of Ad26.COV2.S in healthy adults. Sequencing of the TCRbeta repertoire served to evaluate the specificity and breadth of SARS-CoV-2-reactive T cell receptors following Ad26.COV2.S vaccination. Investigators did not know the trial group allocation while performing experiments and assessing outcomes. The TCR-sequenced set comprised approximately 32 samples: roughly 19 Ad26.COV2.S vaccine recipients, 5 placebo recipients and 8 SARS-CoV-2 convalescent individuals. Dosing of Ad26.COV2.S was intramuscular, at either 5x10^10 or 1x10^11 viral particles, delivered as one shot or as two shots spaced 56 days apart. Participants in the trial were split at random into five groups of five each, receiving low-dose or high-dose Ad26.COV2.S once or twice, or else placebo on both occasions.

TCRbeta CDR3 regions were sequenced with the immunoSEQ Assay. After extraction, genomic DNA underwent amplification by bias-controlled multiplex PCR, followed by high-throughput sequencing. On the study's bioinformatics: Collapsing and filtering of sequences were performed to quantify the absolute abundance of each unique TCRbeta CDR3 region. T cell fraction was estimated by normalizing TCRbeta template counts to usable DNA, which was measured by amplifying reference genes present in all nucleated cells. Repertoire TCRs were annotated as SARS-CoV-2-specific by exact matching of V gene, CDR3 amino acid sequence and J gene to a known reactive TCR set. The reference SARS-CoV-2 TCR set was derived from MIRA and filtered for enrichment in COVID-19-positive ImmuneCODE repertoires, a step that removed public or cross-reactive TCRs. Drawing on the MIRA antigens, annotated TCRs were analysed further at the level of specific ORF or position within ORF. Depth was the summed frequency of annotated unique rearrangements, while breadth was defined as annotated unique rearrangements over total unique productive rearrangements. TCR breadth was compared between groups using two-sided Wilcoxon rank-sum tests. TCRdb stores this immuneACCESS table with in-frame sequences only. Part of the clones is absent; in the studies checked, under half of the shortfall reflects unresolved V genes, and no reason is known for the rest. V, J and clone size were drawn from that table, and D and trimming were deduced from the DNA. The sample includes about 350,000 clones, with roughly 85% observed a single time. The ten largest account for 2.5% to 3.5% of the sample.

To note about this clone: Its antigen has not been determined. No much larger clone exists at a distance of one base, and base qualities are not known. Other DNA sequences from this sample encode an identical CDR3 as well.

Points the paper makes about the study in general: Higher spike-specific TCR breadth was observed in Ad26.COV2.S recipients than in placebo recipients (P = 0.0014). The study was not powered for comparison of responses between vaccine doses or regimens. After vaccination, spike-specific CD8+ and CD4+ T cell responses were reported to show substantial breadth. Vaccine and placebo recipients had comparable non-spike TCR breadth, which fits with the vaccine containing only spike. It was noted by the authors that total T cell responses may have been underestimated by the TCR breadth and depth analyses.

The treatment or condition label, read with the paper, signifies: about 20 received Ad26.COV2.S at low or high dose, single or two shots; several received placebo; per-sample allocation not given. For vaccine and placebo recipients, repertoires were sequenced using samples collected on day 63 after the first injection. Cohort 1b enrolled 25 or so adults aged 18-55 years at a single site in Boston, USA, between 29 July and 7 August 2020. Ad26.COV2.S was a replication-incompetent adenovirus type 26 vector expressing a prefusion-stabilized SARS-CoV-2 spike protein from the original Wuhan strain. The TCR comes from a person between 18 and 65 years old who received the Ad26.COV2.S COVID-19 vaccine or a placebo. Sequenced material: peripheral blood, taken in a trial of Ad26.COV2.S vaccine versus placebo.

The CDR3 reads CASTGTGELFF. The bases are TGTGCCAGCACTGGAACCGGGGAGCTGTTTTTT. This chain joins TRBV2 to TRBJ2-2; no D gene can be assigned with confidence. Including cysteine and phenylalanine, the CDR3 has 11 amino acids. Solely the CDR3 DNA is kept, with 33 bases framed from the first base. The germline V gene supplies CDR1 SNHLY and CDR2 FYNNEI. V is reduced by 7 bases and J by 5 bases, leaving a spacing of 5 bases between them. Extended through the reference TRBV2 and TRBJ2-2 proteins, this CDR3 yields the full variable domain: EPEVTQTPSHQVTQMGQEVILRCVPISNHLYFYWYRQILGQKVEFLVSFYNNEISEKSEIFDDQFSVERPDGSNFTLKIRSTKLEDSAMYFCASTGTGELFFGEGSRLTVL.